This T cell receptor beta chain emerged from a study of OX40 agonist ivuxolimab in advanced cancers. The data were produced by immunoSEQ multiplex PCR, yet TCRdb's version contains in-frame clones alone and is incomplete. This sample has tens of thousands of clones, with about 76% found just once. The CDR3 spans 16 residues. V lost 1 base, J lost 6 bases, and 14 bases lay in between. Germline V gene lookup returns CDR1 SGHTS and CDR2 YDEGEE. The input for sequencing was CD4+ or CD8+ T cells sorted from blood, taken in a trial of the OX40 agonist ivuxolimab. The chain is built from TRBV5-8 and TRBJ1-6; no definite D call. This receptor was obtained from an adult with an advanced solid tumor such as melanoma, head and neck, liver or kidney cancer. Here the CDR3 reads CASSLTRVSGNSPLHF. CDR3 DNA sequence: TGTGCCAGCAGCTTGACAAGGGTGTCGGGTAATTCACCCCTCCACTTT.